This T cell receptor beta chain was documented in a study of cytomegalovirus exposure and HLA in healthy donors. A multiplex PCR was run with 60 Vbeta primers and 13 Jbeta primers. The protocol was immunoSEQ multiplex PCR, while the TCRdb copy is restricted to in-frame clones and leaves out a portion. This sample has roughly 250,000 clones; 80% occur once, and the top ten carry about 0.28%. Worth noting for this clone: The antigen remains unidentified.

Points from the study as a whole: Earlier analysis looked at TCR beta V segments, and most were productive about 87% or about 30% of the time.

Germline lookup yields CDR1 MDHEN and CDR2 SYDVKM. CDR3 length: 18 residues. Trimming stripped 2 bases from V and 6 bases from J, with 25 bases between. The sample taken for sequencing was PBMCs. This clonotype was obtained from a girl aged 2 to 9 in good health and CMV-seronegative. The chain combines TRBV28 with TRBJ1-1; D is undetermined. The CDR3: CASSLGGAVGIGSAEAFF. CDR3 in DNA: TGTGCCAGCAGTTTAGGTGGTGCGGTTGGCATCGGTTCAGCTGAAGCTTTCTTT.